This T cell receptor (beta chain) appears in the sequencing data of a study of blood T cells in healthy people across ages. Through a sample-barcoded 5' primer and a J-beta primer mix, a second PCR was run for roughly 6 to 12 cycles. Per-sample output comprised a minimum of 3 million paired-end reads containing CDR3. MiXCR, applied by TCRdb to the 5' RACE reads, yields one record per CDR3 protein. The sample lists approximately 800,000 distinct CDR3 sequences, 62% seen once, with about a quarter in the top ten. Sequenced material: blood. This clonotype was sampled from a man younger than 45 in good health.

CDR3 DNA: TGTGCCAGCAGCGCTGCCAGGAACACTGAAGCTTTCTTT. Translation gives CASSAARNTEAFF. This rearrangement joins TRBV25-1 to TRBJ1-1, with D unresolved. Germline values: CDR1 MGHDK, CDR2 SYGVNS. This CDR3 has 13 residues. Trimming pared 6 bases from V and 1 base from J, leaving 9 bases between.